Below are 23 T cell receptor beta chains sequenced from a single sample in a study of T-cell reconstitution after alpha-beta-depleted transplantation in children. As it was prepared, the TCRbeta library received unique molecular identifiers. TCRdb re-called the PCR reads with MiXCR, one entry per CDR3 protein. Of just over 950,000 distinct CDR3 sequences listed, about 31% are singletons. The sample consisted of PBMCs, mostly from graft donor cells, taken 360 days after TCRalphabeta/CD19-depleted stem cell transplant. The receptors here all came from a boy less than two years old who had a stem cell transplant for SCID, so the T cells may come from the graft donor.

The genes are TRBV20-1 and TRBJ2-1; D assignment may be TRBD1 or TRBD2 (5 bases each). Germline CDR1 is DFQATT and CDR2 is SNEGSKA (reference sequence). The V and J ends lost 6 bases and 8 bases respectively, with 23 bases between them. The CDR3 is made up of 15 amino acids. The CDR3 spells CSATAGTSGFDEQFF. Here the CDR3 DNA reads TGCAGTGCGACAGCCGGGACCTCGGGGTTCGATGAGCAGTTCTTC.

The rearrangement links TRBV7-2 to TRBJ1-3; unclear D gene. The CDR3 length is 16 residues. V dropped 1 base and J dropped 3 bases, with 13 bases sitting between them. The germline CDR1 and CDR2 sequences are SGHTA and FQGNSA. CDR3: CASSLGPRENGNTIYF. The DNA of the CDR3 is TGTGCCAGCAGCTTAGGGCCGCGGGAAAATGGAAACACCATATATTTT.

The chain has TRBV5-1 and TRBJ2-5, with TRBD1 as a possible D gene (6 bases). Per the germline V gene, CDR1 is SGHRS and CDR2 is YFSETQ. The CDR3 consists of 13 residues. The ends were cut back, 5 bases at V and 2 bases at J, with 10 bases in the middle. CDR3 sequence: CASRGTPQETQYF. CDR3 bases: TGCGCCAGCAGAGGGACACCGCAAGAGACCCAGTACTTC.

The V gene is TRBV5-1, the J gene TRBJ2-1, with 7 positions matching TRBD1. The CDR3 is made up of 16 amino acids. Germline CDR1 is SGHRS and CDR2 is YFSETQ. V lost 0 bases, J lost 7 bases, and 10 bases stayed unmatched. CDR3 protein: CASSLDRDRAKNEQFF. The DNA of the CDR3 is TGCGCCAGCAGCTTGGATAGAGACAGGGCTAAGAATGAGCAGTTCTTC.

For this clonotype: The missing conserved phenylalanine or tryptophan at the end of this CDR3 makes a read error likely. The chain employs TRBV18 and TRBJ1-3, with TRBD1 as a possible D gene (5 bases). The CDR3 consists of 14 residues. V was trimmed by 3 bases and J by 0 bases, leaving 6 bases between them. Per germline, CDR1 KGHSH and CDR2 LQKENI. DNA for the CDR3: TGTGCCAGCTCACCGACAGTCTCTGGAAACACCATATATTAT. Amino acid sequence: CASSPTVSGNTIYY.

The CDR3 DNA is TGTGCCACCTCCCCACAGGGCTCTAGCACAGATACGCAGTATTTT. As protein: CATSPQGSSTDTQYF. The chain links TRBV10-3 to TRBJ2-3, with D perhaps matching TRBD1 (6 bases). Between the trimmed V and J ends, which lost 10 bases and 0 bases, there was a span of 17 bases. The CDR3 has 15 residues. The germline V gene encodes CDR1 ENHRY and CDR2 SYGVKD.

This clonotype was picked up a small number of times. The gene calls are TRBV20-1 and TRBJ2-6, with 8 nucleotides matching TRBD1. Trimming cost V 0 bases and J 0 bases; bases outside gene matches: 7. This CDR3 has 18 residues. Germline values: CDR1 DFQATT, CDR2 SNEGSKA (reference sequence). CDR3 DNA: TGCAGTGCTAGAGATCACCGACAGGGGCGCTCTGGGGCCAACGTCCTGACTTTC. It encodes CSARDHRQGRSGANVLTF.

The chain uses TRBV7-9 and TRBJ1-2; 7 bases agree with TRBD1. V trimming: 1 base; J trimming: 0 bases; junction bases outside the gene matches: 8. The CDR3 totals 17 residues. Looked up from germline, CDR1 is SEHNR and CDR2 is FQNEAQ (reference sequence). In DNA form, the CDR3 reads TGTGCCAGCAGCTTAGGAGGTCGACAGGGCCCTAACTATGGCTACACCTTC. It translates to CASSLGGRQGPNYGYTF.

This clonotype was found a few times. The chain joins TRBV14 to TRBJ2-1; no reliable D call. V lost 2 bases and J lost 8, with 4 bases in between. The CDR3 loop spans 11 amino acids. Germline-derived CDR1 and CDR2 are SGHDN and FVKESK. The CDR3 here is CASSQFDEQFF. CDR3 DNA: TGTGCCAGCAGCCAATTCGATGAGCAGTTCTTC.

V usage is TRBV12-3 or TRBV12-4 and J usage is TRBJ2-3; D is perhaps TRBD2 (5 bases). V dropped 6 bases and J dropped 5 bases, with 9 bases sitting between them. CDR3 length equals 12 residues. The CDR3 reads CASSWAGDTQYF. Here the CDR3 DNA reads TGTGCCAGCAGCTGGGCGGGAGATACGCAGTATTTT.

Here the CDR3 DNA reads TGTGCCAGCAGCAACCCGAACCCCTACGAGCAGTACTTC. Amino acids: CASSNPNPYEQYF. V is TRBV7-9 and J is TRBJ2-7, with D unclear. V was trimmed by 5 bases and J by 2 bases, leaving 10 bases between them. Germline V gives CDR1 SEHNR, CDR2 FQNEAQ (reference sequence). This CDR3 comprises 13 residues.

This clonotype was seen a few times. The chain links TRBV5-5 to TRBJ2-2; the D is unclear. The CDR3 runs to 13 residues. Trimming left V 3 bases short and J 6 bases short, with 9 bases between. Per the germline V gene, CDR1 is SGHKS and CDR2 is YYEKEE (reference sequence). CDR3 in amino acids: CASSWAGPGELFF. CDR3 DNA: TGTGCCAGCAGCTGGGCCGGCCCCGGGGAGCTGTTTTTT. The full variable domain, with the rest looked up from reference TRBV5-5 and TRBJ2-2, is DAGVTQSPTHLIKTRGQQVTLRCSPISGHKSVSWYQQVLGQGPQFIFQYYEKEERGRGNFPDRFSARQFPNYSSELNVNALLLGDSALYLCASSWAGPGELFFGEGSRLTVL.

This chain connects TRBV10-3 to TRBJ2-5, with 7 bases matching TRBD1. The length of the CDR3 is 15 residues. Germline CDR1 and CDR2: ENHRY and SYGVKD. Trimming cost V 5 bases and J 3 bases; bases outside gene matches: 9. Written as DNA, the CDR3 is TGTGCCATCAGTTCCGGGACAGCAGGAGAAGAGACCCAGTACTTC. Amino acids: CAISSGTAGEETQYF.

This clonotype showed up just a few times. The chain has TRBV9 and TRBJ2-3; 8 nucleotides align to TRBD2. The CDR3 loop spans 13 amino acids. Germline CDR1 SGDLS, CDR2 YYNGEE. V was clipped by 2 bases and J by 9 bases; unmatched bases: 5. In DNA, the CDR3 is TGTGCCAGCAGCGTGGTCCGGGGGGGCACGCAGTATTTT. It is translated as CASSVVRGGTQYF.

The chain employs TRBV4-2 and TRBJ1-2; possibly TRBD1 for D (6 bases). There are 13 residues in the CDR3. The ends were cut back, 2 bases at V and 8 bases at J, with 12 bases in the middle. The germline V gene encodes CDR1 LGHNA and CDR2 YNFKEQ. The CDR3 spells CASSQPQGFGYTF. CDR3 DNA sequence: TGTGCCAGCAGCCAACCACAGGGTTTCGGCTACACCTTC.

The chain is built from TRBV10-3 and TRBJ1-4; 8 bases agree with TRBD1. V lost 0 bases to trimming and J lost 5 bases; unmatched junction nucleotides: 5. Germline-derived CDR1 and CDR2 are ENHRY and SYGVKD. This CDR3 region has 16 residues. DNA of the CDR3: TGTGCCATCAGTGAGTCCTTGACAGGGGCCAATGAAAAACTGTTTTTT. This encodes CAISESLTGANEKLFF.

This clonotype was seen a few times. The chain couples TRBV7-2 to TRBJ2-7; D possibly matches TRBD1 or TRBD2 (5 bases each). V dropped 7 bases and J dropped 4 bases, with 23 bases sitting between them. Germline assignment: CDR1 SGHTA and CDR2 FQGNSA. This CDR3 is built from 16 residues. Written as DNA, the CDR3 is TGTGCCAGCACCCATCAGGCGTGGGGGATCTCTTACGAGCAGTACTTC. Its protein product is CASTHQAWGISYEQYF.

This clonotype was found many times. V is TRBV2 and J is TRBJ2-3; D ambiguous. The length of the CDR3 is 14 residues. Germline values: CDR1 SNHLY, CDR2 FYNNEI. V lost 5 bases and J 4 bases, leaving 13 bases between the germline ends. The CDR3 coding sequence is TGTGCCAGCAGTCGTCAGCAGCTCGCAGATACGCAGTATTTT. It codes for CASSRQQLADTQYF.

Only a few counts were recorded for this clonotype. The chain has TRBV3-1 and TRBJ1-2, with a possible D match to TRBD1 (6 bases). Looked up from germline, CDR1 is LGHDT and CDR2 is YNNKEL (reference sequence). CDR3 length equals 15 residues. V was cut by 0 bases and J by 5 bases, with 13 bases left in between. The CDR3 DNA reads TGTGCCAGCAGCCAAGAATTAGGACAGTTTTATGGCTACACCTTC. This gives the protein CASSQELGQFYGYTF.

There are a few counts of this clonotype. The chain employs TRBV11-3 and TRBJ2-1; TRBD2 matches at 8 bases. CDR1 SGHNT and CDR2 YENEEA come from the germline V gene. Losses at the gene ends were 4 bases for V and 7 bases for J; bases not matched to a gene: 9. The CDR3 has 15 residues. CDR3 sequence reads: CASSSFSGAGNEQFF. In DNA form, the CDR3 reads TGTGCCAGCAGCTCCTTTAGCGGGGCGGGGAATGAGCAGTTCTTC. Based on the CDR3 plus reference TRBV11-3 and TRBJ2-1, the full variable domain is EAGVVQSPRYKIIEKKQPVAFWCNPISGHNTLYWYLQNLGQGPELLIRYENEEAVDDSQLPKDRFSAERLKGVDSTLKIQPAELGDSAVYLCASSSFSGAGNEQFFGPGTRLTVL.

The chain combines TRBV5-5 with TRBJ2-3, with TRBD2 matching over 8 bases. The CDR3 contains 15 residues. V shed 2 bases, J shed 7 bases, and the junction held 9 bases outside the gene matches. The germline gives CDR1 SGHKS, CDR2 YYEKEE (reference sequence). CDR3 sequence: CASSFEAGGHYTQYF. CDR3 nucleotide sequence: TGTGCCAGCAGCTTCGAGGCGGGGGGACACTATACGCAGTATTTT.

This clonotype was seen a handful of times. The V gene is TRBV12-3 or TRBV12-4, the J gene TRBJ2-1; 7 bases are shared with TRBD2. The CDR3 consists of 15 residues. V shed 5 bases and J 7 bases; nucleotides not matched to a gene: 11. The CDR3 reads CASSKAGSGENEQFF. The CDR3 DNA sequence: TGTGCCAGCAGTAAAGCGGGGAGCGGGGAGAATGAGCAGTTCTTC.

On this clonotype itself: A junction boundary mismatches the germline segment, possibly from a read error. In nucleotides, the CDR3 is TGCAGAGTTGCCAAAAATGAGCAGTTCTTC. As protein: CRVAKNEQFF. This chain links TRBV29-1 with TRBJ2-1, with D hard to call. This CDR3 has 10 residues. Germline V gene data show CDR1 as SQVTM and CDR2 as ANQGSEA.